A single sample is the source of the 8 T cell receptor beta chains below, sequenced in a study of identical twins. TCRdb called the 5' RACE reads again in MiXCR, with one record for every CDR3 protein. The sample includes under 300,000 distinct CDR3 sequences, approximately 8.3% of them seen just once. In addition, the sample was reused for a study of yellow fever vaccine responses in identical twins.

The sequenced material came from CD8+ T cells sorted from blood. Receptors were obtained from a woman between 18 and 29 years old in good health.

This clonotype came up a few times. The V gene is TRBV27, the J gene TRBJ2-3; 7 bases agree with TRBD1. The CDR3 covers 14 residues. CDR1 is MNHEY, CDR2 SMNVEV, per germline (reference sequence). J was trimmed by 10 bases and V by 4 bases; bases with no gene match: 11. CDR3 coding DNA: TGTGCCAGCAGTTGGACCGGGGAAGACAGGGCGCAGTATTTT. Protein sequence: CASSWTGEDRAQYF.

This clonotype occurred many times. The rearrangement uses TRBV11-2 and TRBJ2-7; tentatively, D is TRBD2 (5 bases). The V end was cut by 5 bases, the J end by 0 bases, with 26 bases between. Per germline, CDR1 SGHAT and CDR2 FQNNGV. This CDR3 comprises 19 residues. In nucleotides, the CDR3 is TGTGCCAGCAGCACCTTGACCAACACAAGACATACTAGCTCCTACGAGCAGTACTTC. Protein sequence: CASSTLTNTRHTSSYEQYF.

This clonotype was seen at least ten times. V is TRBV29-1 and J is TRBJ2-7; no firm D call. Trimming cost V 5 bases and J 1 base, with 6 bases left between them. Germline values: CDR1 SQVTM, CDR2 ANQGSEA. The CDR3 spans 11 residues. The CDR3 is CSVRESYEQYF. The CDR3 DNA reads as TGCAGCGTTCGCGAATCCTACGAGCAGTACTTC.

This clonotype appeared a few times. V is TRBV29-1 and J is TRBJ2-7; TRBD1 might be the D (5 bases). The CDR3 totals 13 residues. Trimming cost V 5 bases and J 5 bases, with 16 bases left between them. CDR1 and CDR2 from the germline V gene are SQVTM and ANQGSEA. CDR3 residues: CSVLGQGGNEQYF. In nucleotides, the CDR3 is TGCAGCGTTCTTGGGCAGGGTGGAAACGAGCAGTACTTC.

The chain carries TRBV27 and TRBJ1-1; a weak D match, TRBD1 (5 bases). Germline V gene data show CDR1 as MNHEY and CDR2 as SMNVEV (reference sequence). The CDR3 totals 13 residues. V was shortened by 2 bases and J by 6 bases, with 10 bases between the two germline ends. Written as DNA, the CDR3 is TGTGCCAGCAGTTTAGCGCAGGGAGCTGAAGCTTTCTTT. This codes for CASSLAQGAEAFF.

This clonotype was detected many times. The chain joins TRBV11-2 to TRBJ2-7; 7 bases are a match to TRBD2. Germline assignment: CDR1 SGHAT and CDR2 FQNNGV. J was trimmed by 4 bases and V by 6 bases; bases with no gene match: 6. The CDR3 covers 13 residues. Written as DNA, the CDR3 is TGTGCCAGCAGTTCACTAGCGAGATACGAGCAGTACTTC. Encoded protein: CASSSLARYEQYF.

This clonotype was seen many times. This chain uses TRBV27 with TRBJ2-7; the D gene is possibly TRBD1 (5 bases). The ends were cut back, 8 bases at V and 2 bases at J, with 13 bases in the middle. This CDR3 is 13 amino acids long. Per germline, CDR1 MNHEY and CDR2 SMNVEV (reference sequence). CDR3 loop: CASSKGPAYEQYF. The CDR3, as DNA: TGTGCCAGCTCGAAGGGGCCGGCCTACGAGCAGTACTTC.

This clonotype has more than one count but fewer than ten. The chain links TRBV6-2 or TRBV6-3 to TRBJ2-5, with TRBD2 matching over 10 bases. The germline V gene has CDR1 MNHEY and CDR2 SVGEGT. This CDR3 region has 14 residues. J lost 7 bases, V lost 2 bases, and 4 bases had no gene match. The CDR3 region is CASSYMGLAWTQYF. CDR3 nucleotides: TGTGCCAGCAGTTACATGGGACTAGCGTGGACCCAGTACTTC.